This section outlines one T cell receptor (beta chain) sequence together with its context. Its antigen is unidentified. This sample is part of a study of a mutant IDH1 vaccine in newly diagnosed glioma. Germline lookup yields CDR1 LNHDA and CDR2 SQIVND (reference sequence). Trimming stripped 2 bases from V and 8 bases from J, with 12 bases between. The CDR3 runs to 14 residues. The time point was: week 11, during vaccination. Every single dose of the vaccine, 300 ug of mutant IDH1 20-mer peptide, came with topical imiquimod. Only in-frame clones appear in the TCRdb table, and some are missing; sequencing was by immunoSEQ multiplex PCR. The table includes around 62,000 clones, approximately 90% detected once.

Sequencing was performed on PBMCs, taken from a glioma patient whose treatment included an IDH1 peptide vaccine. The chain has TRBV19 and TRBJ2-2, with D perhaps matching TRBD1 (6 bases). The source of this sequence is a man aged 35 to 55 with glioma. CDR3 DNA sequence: TGTGCCAGTAGTATACCAGGGGCGCAGGGGGAGCTGTTTTTT. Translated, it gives CASSIPGAQGELFF.